The sample holds many counts of the clone carrying this T cell receptor (beta chain). As yet, its antigen is unknown. With 8 bases removed from V and 4 bases from J, the gap between germline ends came to 15 bases. The CDR3 is 14 amino acids. Specified time point: patch test 1, 2 weeks after DPC sensitization. The treatment: therapeutic diphenylcyclopropenone sensitization with weekly scalp DPC. MiXCR was run by TCRdb on the RACE reads, yielding one entry per CDR3 protein. The repertoire includes 300,000 to 450,000 distinct CDR3 sequences, nearly 5% of them detected once, and about 2.1% sits in the top ten. The data stem from a study of human T cells and chemical hapten exposure. At the level of the study: Across the whole study, which lasted 20 to 30 weeks, patients were given diphenylcyclopropenone on the scalp once a week.

Study-level points and caveats: Among TCRs, those above 1 in 1000 frequency were unaffected by DPC sensitization.

The starting material was whole blood, obtained in connection with sensitization to the hapten diphenylcyclopropenone (DPC). The source is a woman aged 45-65 years with alopecia areata. Some clones in this sample may be carry-over from other donors' samples. This chain joins TRBV12-3 or TRBV12-4 and TRBJ2-1, with D perhaps matching TRBD2 (7 bases). The chain's CDR3 is CASVKRGAYNEQFF. In DNA, the CDR3 is TGTGCCAGCGTGAAACGGGGGGCTTACAATGAGCAGTTCTTC.